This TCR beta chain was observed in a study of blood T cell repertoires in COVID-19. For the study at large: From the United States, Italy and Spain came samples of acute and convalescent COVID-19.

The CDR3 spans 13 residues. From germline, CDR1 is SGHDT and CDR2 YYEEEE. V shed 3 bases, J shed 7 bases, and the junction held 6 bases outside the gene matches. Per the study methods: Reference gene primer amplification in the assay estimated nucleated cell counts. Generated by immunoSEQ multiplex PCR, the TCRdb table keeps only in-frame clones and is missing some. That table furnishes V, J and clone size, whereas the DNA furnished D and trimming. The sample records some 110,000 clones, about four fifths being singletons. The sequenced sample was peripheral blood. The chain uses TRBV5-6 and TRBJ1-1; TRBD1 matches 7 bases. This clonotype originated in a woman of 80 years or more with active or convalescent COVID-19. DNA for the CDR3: TGTGCCAGCAGCTCCGGGACAGCCCATGAAGCTTTCTTT. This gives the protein CASSSGTAHEAFF. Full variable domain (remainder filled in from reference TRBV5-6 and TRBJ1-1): DAGVTQSPTHLIKTRGQQVTLRCSPKSGHDTVSWYQQALGQGPQFIFQYYEEEERQRGNFPDRFSGHQFPNYSSELNVNALLLGDSALYLCASSSGTAHEAFFGQGTRLTVV.